The clone carrying this TCR beta chain was detected a few times. The antigen remains undetermined. TCRdb itself ran the reads through MiXCR, one entry per CDR3 protein. Of roughly 860,000 distinct CDR3 sequences in the sample, over 25% are singletons; the top ten hold roughly 12%. The data stem from a study of T cell repertoires in cytomegalovirus infection. Study-wide context: It was the public TCR beta signatures that indicated both CMV infection and matching HLA type.

This material consisted of cultured CD8+ T cells from PBMCs, taken from culture after CMV antigen stimulation. The TCR sequence derives from a human donor in good health (CMV status not recorded). Some clones in this sample may be carry-over from other donors' samples.

CDR3 sequence reads: CASSYSAMSSYNSPLHF. CDR3 DNA sequence: TGTGCCAGCAGTTACTCGGCCATGAGCTCCTATAATTCACCCCTCCACTTT. This chain links TRBV6-5 with TRBJ1-6; no definite D call. V dropped 0 bases and J dropped 0 bases, with 9 bases sitting between them. This CDR3 contains 17 residues. CDR1 and CDR2 from the germline V gene are MNHEY and SVGAGI.